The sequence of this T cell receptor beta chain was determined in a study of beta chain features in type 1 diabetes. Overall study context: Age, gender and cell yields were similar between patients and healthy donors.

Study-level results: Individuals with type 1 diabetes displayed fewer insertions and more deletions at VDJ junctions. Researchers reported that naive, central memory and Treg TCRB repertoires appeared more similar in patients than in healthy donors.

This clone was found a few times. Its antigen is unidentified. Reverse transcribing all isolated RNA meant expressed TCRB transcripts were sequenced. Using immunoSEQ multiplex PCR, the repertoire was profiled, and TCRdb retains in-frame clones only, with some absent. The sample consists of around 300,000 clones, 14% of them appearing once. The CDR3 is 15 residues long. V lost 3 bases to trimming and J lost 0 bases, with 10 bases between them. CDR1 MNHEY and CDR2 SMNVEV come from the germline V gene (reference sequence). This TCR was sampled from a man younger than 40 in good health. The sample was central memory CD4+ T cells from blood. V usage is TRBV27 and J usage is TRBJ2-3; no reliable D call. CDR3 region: CASSFWTDSTDTQYF. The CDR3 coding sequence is TGTGCCAGCAGTTTTTGGACGGATAGCACAGATACGCAGTATTTT.